The present entry profiles one TCR beta chain with its context. The data originate from a study of blood T cell repertoires in COVID-19. Clones were read by immunoSEQ multiplex PCR, and TCRdb kept only the in-frame ones, dropping some. The sample yields a few hundred thousand clones, 80% to 90% seen once. Source material: PBMCs or T cells enriched from blood (not recorded which). The origin of this receptor is a man between 25 and 39 years old who had recovered from COVID-19.

The CDR3 spells CASSEALLGGGLYNEQFF. The CDR3 DNA follows: TGTGCCAGCAGTGAAGCGCTTCTGGGCGGGGGGCTATACAATGAGCAGTTCTTC. This chain uses TRBV2 with TRBJ2-1; 8 bases match TRBD2. This CDR3 region has 18 residues. The ends lost 0 bases at V and 4 bases at J; junction bases unmatched: 11. Germline CDR1 reads SNHLY; CDR2 reads FYNNEI.